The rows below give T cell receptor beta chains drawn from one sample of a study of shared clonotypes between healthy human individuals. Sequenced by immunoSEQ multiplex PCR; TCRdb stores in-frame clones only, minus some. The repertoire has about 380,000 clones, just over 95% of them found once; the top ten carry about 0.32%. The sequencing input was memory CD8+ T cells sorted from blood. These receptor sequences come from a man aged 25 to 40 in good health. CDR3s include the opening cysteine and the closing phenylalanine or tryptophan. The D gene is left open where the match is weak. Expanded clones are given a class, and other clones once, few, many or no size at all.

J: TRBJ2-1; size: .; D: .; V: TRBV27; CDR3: CASQKMTSLNEQFF; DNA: TGTGCCAGCCAAAAAATGACTAGTCTAAATGAGCAGTTCTTC
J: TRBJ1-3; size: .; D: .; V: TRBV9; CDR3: CASSATGGSGNTIYF; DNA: TGTGCCAGCAGCGCGACGGGGGGCTCTGGAAACACCATATATTTT
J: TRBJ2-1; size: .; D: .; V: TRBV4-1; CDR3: CASSQRSTIYNEQFF; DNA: TGCGCCAGCAGCCAACGGAGTACCATTTACAATGAGCAGTTCTTC
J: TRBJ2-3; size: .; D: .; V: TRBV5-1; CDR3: CASSLETPTDTQYF; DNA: TGCGCCAGCAGCTTGGAAACCCCCACAGATACGCAGTATTTT
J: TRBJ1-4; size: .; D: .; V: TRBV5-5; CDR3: CASSLALFGSEKLFF; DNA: TGTGCCAGCAGCTTGGCGCTGTTCGGGAGTGAAAAACTGTTTTTT
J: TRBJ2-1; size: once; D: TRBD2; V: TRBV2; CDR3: CASRAGGDNEQFF; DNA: TGTGCCAGTAGAGCGGGAGGGGACAATGAGCAGTTCTTC
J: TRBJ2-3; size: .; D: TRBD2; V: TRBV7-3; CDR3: CASSGGTRTDTQYF; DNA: TGTGCCAGCAGCGGAGGGACTAGAACAGATACGCAGTATTTT
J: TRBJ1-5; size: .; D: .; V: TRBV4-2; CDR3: CASSQDAGFSNQPQHF; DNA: TGTGCCAGCAGCCAAGACGCAGGGTTCAGCAATCAGCCCCAGCATTTT
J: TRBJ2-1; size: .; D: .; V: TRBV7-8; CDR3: CASSFFENNEQFF; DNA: TGTGCCAGCAGCTTCTTTGAGAACAATGAGCAGTTCTTC
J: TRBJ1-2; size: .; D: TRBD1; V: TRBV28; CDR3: CASRQGMGYGYTF; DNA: TGTGCCAGCAGACAGGGGATGGGCTATGGCTACACCTTC